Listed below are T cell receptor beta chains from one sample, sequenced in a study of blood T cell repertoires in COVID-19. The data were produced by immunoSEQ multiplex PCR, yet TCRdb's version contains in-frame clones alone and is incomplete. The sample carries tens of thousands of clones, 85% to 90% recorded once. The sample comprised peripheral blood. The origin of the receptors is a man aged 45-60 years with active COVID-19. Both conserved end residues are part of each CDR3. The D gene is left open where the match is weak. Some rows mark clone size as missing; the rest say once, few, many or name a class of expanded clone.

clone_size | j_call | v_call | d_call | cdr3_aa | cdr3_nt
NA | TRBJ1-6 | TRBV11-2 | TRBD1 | CASSLGQGANSPLHF | TGTGCCAGCAGCTTAGGACAGGGGGCTAATTCACCCCTCCACTTT
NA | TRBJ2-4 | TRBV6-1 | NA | CASSQAPTGYQNIQYF | TGTGCCAGCAGTCAAGCACCGACAGGATATCAAAACATTCAGTACTTC
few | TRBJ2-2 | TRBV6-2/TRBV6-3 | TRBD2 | CASRPSGTPGELFF | TGTGCCAGCAGACCTAGCGGCACCCCCGGGGAGCTGTTTTTT
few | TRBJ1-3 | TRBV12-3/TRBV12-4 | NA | CASSLNSGNTIYF | TGTGCCAGCAGTTTGAACTCAGGAAACACCATATATTTT
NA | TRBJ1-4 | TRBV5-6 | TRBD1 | CASSTGTGGANEKLFF | TGTGCCAGCAGCACCGGGACAGGGGGGGCTAATGAAAAACTGTTTTTT
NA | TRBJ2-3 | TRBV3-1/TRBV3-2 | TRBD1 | CASSQGQGRSDTQYF | TGTGCCAGCAGCCAAGGACAGGGGAGGTCAGATACGCAGTATTTT
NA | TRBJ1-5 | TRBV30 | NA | CAWSADSGNQPQHF | TGTGCCTGGAGTGCCGACAGTGGCAATCAGCCCCAGCATTTT
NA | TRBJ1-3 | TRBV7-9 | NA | CASSQIGNTIYF | TGTGCCAGCAGCCAAATCGGAAACACCATATATTTT
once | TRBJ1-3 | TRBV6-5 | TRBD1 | CASRTDRAPGNTIYF | TGTGCCAGCAGGACTGACAGGGCCCCTGGAAACACCATATATTTT
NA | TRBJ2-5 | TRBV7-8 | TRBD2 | CASSPTSGMGETQYF | TGTGCCAGCAGCCCGACTAGCGGGATGGGGGAGACCCAGTACTTC
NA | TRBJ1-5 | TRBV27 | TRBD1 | CASSLSGQGTRNQPQHF | TGTGCCAGCAGTTTATCTGGACAGGGGACTCGGAATCAGCCCCAGCATTTT
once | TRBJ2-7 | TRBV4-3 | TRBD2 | CASSQTGLAGDPYEQYF | TGCGCCAGCAGCCAAACCGGACTAGCGGGAGACCCCTACGAGCAGTACTTC
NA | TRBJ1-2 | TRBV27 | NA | CASSKTGRGYTF | TGTGCCAGCAGCAAGACAGGTCGTGGCTACACCTTC
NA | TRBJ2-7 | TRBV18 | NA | CASSMDSYEQYF | TGTGCCAGCTCGATGGACAGCTACGAGCAGTACTTC
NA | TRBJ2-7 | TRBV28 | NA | CASSSSQVRPYEQYF | NA
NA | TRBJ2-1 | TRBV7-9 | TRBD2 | CASRKSGTSGRNEQFF | TGTGCCAGCCGCAAATCCGGGACTAGCGGACGCAATGAGCAGTTCTTC
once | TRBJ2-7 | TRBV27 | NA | CASSLIGWEAINEQYF | TGTGCCAGCAGTTTGATCGGGTGGGAGGCCATTAACGAGCAGTACTTC
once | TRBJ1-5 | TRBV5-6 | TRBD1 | CASSSRDRVFDQPQHF | TGTGCCAGCAGCTCCCGGGACAGGGTCTTTGATCAGCCCCAGCATTTT
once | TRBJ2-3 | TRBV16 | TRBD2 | CASSRSGRAFGTDTQYF | TGTGCCAGCAGCCGTAGCGGGAGGGCCTTCGGCACAGATACGCAGTATTTT
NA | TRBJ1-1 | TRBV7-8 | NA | CASSLDRVQDTEAFF | TGTGCCAGCAGCTTAGACAGGGTGCAGGACACTGAAGCTTTCTTT
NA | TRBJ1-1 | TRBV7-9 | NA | CASSLMTGMNTEAFF | TGTGCCAGCAGCTTAATGACAGGCATGAACACTGAAGCTTTCTTT
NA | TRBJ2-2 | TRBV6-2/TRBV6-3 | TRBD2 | CASSYGGGTGELFF | TGTGCCAGCAGTTACGGGGGGGGCACCGGGGAGCTGTTTTTT
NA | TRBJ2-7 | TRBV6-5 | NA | CASSYSGRGIDEQYF | TGTGCCAGCAGTTACTCGGGCAGGGGTATCGACGAGCAGTACTTC
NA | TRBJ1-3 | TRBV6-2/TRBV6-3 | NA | CASSPSGAGNTIYF | TGTGCCAGCAGTCCCTCAGGGGCCGGAAACACCATATATTTT
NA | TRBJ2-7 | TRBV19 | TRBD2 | CASSTRELGEQYF | TGTGCCAGTAGTACGCGGGAGTTAGGCGAGCAGTACTTC
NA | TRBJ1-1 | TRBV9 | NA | CASSVESGMNTEAFF | TGTGCCAGCAGCGTAGAGTCAGGGATGAACACTGAAGCTTTCTTT
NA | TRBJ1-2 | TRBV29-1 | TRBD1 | CSAGAAGGKAGYTF | TGCAGCGCTGGGGCGGCAGGGGGCAAAGCTGGCTACACCTTC
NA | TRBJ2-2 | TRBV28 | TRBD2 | CASSPIIAGTGELFF | TGTGCCAGCAGTCCAATCATAGCGGGCACCGGGGAGCTGTTTTTT
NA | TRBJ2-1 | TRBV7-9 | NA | CASSLGPADPYNEQFF | TGTGCCAGCAGCTTAGGACCAGCGGACCCCTACAATGAGCAGTTCTTC
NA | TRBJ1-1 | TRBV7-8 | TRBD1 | CASSLQTGRTEAFF | TGTGCCAGCAGCTTACAGACAGGGAGGACTGAAGCTTTCTTT
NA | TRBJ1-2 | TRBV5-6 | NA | CASSFGTAGGYTF | TGTGCCAGCAGCTTCGGGACTGCTGGTGGCTACACCTTC
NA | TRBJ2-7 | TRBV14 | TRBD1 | CASSQKGTGPYEQYF | TGTGCCAGCAGCCAAAAAGGGACAGGGCCCTACGAGCAGTACTTC
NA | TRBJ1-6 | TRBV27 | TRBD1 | CASSTYGQGNNSPLHF | TGTGCCAGCAGTACCTACGGACAGGGAAATAATTCACCCCTCCACTTT
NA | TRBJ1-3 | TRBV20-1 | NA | CSAGVGLGRYF | TGCAGTGCCGGGGTAGGACTAGGTCGATATTTT
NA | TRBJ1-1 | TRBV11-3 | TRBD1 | CASSLVGGEKAFF | TGTGCCAGCAGCTTAGTAGGGGGCGAAAAAGCTTTCTTT
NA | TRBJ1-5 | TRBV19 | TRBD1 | CASSPTAGQGGNQPQHF | TGTGCCAGTAGCCCGACAGCCGGACAGGGGGGCAATCAGCCCCAGCATTTT
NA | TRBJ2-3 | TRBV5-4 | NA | CASSRTGPNWTDTQYF | TGTGCCAGCAGCAGAACAGGGCCAAATTGGACAGATACGCAGTATTTT
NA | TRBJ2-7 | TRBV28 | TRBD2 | CASSGPRLAAYEQYF | TGTGCCAGCAGTGGCCCCCGACTAGCGGCCTACGAGCAGTACTTC
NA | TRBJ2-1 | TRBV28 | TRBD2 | CASIRLAGVSDEQFF | TGTGCCAGCATAAGACTAGCGGGAGTATCAGATGAGCAGTTCTTC
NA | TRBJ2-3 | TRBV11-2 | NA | CASSLEARDTDTQYF | TGTGCCAGCAGCTTAGAGGCTCGGGACACAGATACGCAGTATTTT
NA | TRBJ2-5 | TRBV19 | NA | CARPVVNLETQYF | TGTGCCAGGCCGGTGGTTAACTTAGAGACCCAGTACTTC
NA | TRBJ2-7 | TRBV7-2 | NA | CASSLFRGTYYEQYF | TGTGCCAGCAGCTTATTCAGGGGCACCTACTACGAGCAGTACTTC
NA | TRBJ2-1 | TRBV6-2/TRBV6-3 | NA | CASSYPPSGNEQFF | TGTGCCAGCAGTTACCCCCCTAGTGGAAATGAGCAGTTCTTC
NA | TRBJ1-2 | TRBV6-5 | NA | CASSPQEGHVYGYTF | TGTGCCAGCAGTCCGCAAGAGGGACATGTCTATGGCTACACCTTC
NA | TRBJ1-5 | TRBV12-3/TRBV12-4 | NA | CASSSRAQPQHF | TGTGCCAGCAGTTCGAGGGCTCAGCCCCAGCATTTT
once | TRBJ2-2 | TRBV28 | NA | CASSSSGSTGELFF | TGTGCCAGCAGCTCCAGCGGAAGCACCGGGGAGCTGTTTTTT
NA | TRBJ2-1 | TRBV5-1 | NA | CASSLLARGNEQFF | TGCGCCAGCAGCTTGCTAGCCCGAGGAAATGAGCAGTTCTTC
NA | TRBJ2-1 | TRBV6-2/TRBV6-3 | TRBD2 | CASSQLAGYSYNEQFF | TGTGCCAGCAGTCAGTTAGCGGGATACTCCTACAATGAGCAGTTCTTC
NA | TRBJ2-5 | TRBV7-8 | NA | CASSPVGGPRQTQYF | TGTGCCAGCAGCCCCGTCGGAGGACCCCGCCAGACCCAGTACTTC
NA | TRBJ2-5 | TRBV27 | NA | CASSLTGSLETQYF | TGTGCCAGCAGTTTGACAGGATCGTTGGAGACCCAGTACTTC
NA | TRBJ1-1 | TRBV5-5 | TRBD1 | CASSLTPDREVSEAFF | TGTGCCAGCAGCTTGACCCCCGACAGGGAGGTATCTGAAGCTTTCTTT
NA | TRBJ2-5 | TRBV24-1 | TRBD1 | CATSDFGTGIETQYF | TGTGCCACCAGTGATTTCGGGACAGGGATAGAGACCCAGTACTTC
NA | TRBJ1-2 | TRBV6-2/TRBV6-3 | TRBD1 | CASSSGTGGYYGYTF | TGTGCCAGCAGTTCCGGGACAGGGGGTTACTATGGCTACACCTTC